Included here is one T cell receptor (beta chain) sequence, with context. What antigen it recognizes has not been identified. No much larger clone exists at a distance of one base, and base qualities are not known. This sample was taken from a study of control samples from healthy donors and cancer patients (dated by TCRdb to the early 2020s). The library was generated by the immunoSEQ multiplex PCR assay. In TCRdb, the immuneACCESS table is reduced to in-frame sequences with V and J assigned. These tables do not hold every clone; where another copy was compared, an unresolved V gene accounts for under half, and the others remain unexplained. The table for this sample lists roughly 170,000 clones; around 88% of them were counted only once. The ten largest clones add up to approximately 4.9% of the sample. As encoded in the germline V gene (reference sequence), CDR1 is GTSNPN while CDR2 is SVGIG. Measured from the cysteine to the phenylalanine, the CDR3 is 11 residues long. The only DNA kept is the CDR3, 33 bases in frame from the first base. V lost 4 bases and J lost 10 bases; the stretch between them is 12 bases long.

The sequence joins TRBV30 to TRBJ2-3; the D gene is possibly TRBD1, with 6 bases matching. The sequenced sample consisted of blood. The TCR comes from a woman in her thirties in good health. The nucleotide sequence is TGTGCCTGGACCCCAGGGGTACCGCAGTATTTT. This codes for CAWTPGVPQYF.